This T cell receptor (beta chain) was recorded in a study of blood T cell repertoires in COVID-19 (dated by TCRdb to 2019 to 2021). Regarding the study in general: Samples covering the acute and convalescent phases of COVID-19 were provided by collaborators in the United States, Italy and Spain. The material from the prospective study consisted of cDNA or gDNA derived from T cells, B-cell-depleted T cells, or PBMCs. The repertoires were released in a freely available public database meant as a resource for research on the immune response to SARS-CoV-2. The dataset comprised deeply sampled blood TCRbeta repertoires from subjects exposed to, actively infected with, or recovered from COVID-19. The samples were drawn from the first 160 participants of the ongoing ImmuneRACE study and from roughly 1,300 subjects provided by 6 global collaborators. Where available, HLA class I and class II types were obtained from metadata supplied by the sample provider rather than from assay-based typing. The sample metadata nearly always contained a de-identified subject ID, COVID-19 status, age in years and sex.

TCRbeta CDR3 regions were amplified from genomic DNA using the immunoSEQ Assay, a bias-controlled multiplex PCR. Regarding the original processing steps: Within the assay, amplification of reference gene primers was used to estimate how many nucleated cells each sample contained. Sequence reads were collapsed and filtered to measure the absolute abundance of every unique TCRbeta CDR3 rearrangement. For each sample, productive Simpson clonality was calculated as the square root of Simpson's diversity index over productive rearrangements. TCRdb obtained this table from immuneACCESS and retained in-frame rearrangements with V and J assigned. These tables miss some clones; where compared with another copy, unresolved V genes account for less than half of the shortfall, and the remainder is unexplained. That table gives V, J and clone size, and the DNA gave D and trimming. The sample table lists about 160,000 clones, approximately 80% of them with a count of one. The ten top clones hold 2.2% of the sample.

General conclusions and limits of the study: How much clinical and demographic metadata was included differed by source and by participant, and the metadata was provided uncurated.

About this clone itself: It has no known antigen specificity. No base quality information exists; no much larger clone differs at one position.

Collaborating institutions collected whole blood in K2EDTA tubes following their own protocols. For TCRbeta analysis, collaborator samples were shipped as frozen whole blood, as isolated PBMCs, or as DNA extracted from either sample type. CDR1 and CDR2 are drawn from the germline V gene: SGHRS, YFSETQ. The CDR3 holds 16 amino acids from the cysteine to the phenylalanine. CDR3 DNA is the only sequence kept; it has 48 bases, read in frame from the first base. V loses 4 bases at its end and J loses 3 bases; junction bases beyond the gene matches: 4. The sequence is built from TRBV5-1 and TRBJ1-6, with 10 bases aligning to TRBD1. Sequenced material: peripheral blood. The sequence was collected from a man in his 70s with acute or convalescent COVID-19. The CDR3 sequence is CASSPGQGNYNSPLHF. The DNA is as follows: TGCGCCAGCAGCCCGGGACAGGGGAACTATAATTCACCCCTCCACTTT.